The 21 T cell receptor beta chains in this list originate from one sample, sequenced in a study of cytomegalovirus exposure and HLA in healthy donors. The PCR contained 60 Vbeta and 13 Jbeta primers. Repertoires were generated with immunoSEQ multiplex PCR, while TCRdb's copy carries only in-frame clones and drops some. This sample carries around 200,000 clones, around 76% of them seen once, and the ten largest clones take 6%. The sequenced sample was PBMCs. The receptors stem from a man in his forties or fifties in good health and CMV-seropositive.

The CDR3 DNA reads TGTGCCAGCAGCTTGTGGTCGGGCAGGGCAAGCAATCAGCCCCAGCATTTT. Protein: CASSLWSGRASNQPQHF. J is TRBJ1-5 and V is TRBV5-6, with a possible D match to TRBD1 (5 bases). The germline V gene has CDR1 SGHDT and CDR2 YYEEEE. The CDR3 covers 17 residues. Trimming left V 1 base short and J 1 base short, with 15 bases between.

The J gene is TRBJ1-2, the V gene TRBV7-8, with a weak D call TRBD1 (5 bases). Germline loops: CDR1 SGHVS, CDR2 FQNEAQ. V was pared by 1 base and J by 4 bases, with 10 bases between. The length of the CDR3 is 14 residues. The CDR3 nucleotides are TGTGCCAGCAGCTTAGACAGGATAAGCTATGGCTACACCTTC. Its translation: CASSLDRISYGYTF.

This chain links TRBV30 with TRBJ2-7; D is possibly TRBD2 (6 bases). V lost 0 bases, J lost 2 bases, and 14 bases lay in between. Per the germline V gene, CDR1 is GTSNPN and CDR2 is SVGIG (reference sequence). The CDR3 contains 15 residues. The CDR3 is CAWSVRGKWPYEQYF. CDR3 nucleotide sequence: TGTGCCTGGAGTGTACGCGGGAAGTGGCCCTACGAGCAGTACTTC.

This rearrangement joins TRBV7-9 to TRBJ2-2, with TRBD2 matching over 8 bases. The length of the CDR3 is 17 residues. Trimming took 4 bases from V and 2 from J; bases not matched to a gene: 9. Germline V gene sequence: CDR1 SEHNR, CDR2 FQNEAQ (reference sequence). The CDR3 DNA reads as TGTGCCAGCAGCTCCTCCCGACTAGCGCCTAACACCGGGGAGCTGTTTTTT. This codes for CASSSSRLAPNTGELFF.

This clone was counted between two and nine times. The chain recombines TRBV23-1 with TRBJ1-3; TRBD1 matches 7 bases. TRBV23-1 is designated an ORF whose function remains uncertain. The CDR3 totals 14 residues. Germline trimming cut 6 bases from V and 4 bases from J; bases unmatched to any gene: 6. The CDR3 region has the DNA TGCGCCAGCAGCATAGACAGGGCCGGAAACACCATATATTTT. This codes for CASSIDRAGNTIYF.

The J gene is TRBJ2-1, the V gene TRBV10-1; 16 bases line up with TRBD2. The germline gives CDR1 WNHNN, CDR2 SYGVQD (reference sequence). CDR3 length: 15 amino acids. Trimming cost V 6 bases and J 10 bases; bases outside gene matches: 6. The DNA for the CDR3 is TGCGCCAGCAGCGCCGGGACTAGCGGGAGGGAGGAGCAGTTCTTC. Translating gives CASSAGTSGREEQFF.

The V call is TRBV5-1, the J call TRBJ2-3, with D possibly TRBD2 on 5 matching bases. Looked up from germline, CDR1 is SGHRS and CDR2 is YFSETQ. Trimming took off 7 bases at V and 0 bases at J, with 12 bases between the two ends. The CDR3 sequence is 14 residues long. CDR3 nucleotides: TGCGCCAGCGGCGGGTCTCTGAGCACAGATACGCAGTATTTT. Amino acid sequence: CASGGSLSTDTQYF.

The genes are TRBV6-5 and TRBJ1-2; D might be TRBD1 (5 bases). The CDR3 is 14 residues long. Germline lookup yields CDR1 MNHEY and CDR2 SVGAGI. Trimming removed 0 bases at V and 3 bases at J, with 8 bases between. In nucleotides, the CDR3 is TGTGCCAGCAGTTACTCGAGCAGGGACTATGGCTACACCTTC. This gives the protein CASSYSSRDYGYTF.

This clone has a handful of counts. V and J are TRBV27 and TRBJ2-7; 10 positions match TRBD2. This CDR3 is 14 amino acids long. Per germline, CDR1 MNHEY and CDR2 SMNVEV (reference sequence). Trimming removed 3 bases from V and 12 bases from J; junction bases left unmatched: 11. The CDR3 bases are TGTGCCAGCAGTTTCCTGACTAGCGGGCGGGGTTTGTACTTC. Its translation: CASSFLTSGRGLYF.

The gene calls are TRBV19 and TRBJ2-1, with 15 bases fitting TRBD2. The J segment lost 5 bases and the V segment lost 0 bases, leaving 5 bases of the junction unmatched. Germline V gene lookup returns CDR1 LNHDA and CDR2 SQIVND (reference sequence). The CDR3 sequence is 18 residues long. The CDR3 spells CASSIDPGLAGGDNEQFF. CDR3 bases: TGTGCCAGTAGTATAGATCCAGGACTAGCGGGAGGGGACAATGAGCAGTTCTTC.

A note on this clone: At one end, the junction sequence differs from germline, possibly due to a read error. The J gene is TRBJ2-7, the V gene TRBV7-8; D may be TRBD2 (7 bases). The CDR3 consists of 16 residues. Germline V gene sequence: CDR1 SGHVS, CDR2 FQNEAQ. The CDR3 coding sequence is TGTGCCAGCATCTTAGGGGGGCTAGCGGCCACCTACGAGCAGTACTTC. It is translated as CASILGGLAATYEQYF.

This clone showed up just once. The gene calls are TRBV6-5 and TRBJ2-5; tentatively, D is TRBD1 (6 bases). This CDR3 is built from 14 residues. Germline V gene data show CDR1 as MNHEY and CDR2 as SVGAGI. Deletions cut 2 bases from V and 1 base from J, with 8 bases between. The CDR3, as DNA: TGTGCCAGCAGTTACGAGGACAGCCAAGAGACCCAGTACTTC. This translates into CASSYEDSQETQYF.

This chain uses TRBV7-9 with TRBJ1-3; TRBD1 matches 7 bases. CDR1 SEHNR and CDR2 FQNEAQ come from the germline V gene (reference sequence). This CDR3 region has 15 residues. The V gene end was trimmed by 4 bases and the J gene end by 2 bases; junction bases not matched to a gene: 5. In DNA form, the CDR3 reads TGTGCCAGCAGCTCCTCCGGGACAGCTGGAAACACCATATATTTT. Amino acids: CASSSSGTAGNTIYF.

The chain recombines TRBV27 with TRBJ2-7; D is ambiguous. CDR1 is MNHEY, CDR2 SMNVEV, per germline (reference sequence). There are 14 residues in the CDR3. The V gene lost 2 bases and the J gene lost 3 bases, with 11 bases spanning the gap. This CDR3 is CASSLPGRYYEQYF. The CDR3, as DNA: TGTGCCAGCAGTTTACCAGGCCGGTACTACGAGCAGTACTTC.

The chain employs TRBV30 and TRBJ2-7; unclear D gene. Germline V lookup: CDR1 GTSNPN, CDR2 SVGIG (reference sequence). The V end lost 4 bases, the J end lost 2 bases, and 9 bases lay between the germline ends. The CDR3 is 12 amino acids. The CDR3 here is CAWTHSAYEQYF. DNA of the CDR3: TGTGCCTGGACACATTCAGCCTACGAGCAGTACTTC.

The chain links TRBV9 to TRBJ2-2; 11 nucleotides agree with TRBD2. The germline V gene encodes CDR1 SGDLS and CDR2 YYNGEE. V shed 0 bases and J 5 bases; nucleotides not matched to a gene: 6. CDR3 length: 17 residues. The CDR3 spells CASSVEETSGSTGELFF. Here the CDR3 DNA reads TGTGCCAGCAGCGTAGAGGAAACTAGCGGGAGTACCGGGGAGCTGTTTTTT.

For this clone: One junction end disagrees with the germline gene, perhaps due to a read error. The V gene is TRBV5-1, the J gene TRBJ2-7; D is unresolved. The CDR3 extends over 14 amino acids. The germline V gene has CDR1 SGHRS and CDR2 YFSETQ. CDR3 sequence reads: CAGSLKHISYEQYF. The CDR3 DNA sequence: TGCGCCGGCAGCTTGAAGCATATCTCCTACGAGCAGTACTTC.

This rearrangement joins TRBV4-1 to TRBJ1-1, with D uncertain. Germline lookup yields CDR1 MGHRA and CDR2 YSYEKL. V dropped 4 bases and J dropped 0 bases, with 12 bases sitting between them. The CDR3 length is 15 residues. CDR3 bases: TGCGCCAGCAGCCCACCGCGGAGCATGAACACTGAAGCTTTCTTT. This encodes CASSPPRSMNTEAFF.

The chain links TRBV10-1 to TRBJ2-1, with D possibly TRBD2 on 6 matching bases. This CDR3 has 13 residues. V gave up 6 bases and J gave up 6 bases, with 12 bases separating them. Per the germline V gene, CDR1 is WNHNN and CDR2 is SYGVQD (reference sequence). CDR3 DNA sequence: TGCGCCAGCAGCGAACTAGCTGGCAATGAGCAGTTCTTC. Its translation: CASSELAGNEQFF.

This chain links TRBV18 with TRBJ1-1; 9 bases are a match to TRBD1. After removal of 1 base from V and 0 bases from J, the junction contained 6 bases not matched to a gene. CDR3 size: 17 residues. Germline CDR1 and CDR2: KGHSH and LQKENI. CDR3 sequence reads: CASSPRGTGQLNTEAFF. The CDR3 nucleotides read TGTGCCAGCTCACCACGGGGGACAGGGCAGTTGAACACTGAAGCTTTCTTT.

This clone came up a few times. This CDR3 is CASKMAGASNQPQHF. CDR3 bases: TGTGCCAGCAAGATGGCAGGGGCAAGCAATCAGCCCCAGCATTTT. V usage is TRBV27 and J usage is TRBJ1-5, with D tentatively TRBD1 (6 bases). Trimming removed 7 bases at V and 1 base at J, with 14 bases between. Germline V gives CDR1 MNHEY, CDR2 SMNVEV (reference sequence). The CDR3 has 15 residues.